The T cell receptor beta chain described here comes from a study of breast tumors, draining lymph nodes, adjacent tissues. This clonotype was seen ten or more times. Antigen: not known. Germline assignment: CDR1 MGHRA and CDR2 YSYEKL. The CDR3 length is 17 residues. V lost 0 bases, J lost 9 bases, and 21 bases lay in between. The lymph nodes were axillary draining lymph nodes from breast cancer patients. Study conclusions and caveats: Tumor T cell lymph node origin was a supported hypothesis, not proven. Luminal-like breast cancer showed significantly greater tumor-nontumor repertoire similarity than basal-like breast cancer did. Tumor TCR diversity was below lymph nodes but above nontumor tissue. Findings are consistent with lymph node origin and intratumoral expansion of most tumor T cells.

TCRdb reprocessed the multiplex PCR reads via MiXCR and lists one record per CDR3 protein. The sample holds under 350,000 distinct CDR3 sequences; roughly 30% are singletons and the top ten take about 1%. The chain is built from TRBV4-1 and TRBJ1-5; D possibly corresponds to TRBD1 (6 bases). This receptor was taken from a female donor with breast cancer. Some clones in this sample may be carry-over from other donors' samples. Input material: axillary lymph node tissue. Written as DNA, the CDR3 is TGCGCCAGCAGCCAAGACTTACACGGGACACTTCTTGGGCCCCAGCATTTT. This gives the protein CASSQDLHGTLLGPQHF.